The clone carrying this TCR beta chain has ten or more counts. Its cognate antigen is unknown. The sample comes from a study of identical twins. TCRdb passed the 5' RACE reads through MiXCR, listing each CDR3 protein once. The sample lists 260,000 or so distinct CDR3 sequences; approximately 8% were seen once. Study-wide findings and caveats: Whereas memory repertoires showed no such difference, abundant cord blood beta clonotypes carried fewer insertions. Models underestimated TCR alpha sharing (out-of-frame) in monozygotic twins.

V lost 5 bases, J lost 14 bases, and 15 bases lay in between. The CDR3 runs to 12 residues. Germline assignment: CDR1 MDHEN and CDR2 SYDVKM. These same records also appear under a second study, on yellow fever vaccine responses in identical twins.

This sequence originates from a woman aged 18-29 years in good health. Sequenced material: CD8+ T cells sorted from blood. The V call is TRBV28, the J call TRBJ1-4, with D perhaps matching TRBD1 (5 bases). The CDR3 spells CASSGGVGPLFF. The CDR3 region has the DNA TGTGCCAGCAGTGGGGGGGTCGGGCCTCTGTTTTTT.